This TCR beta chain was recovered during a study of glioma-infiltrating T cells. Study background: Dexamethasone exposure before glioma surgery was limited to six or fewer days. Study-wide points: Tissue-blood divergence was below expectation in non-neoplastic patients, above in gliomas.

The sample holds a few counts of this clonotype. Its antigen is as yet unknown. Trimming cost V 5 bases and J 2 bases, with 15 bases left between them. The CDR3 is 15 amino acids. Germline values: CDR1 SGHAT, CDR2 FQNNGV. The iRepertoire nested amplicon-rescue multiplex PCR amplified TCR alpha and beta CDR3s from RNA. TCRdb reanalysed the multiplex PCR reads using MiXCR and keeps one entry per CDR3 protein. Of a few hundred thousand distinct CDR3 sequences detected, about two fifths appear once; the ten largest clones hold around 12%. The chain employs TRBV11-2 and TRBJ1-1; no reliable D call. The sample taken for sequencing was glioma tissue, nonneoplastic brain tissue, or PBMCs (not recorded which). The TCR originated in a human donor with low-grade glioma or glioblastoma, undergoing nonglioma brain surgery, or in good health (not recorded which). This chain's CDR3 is CASSLGRPANTEAFF. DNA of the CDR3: TGTGCCAGCAGCCTGGGCAGGCCCGCTAACACTGAAGCTTTCTTT.